This paragraph reports one T cell receptor beta chain. V was pared by 2 bases and J by 4 bases, with 16 bases between. CDR3 size: 16 residues. Per germline, CDR1 SGDLS and CDR2 YYNGEE. Recruited during active infection, patients (from Seattle) were subsequently followed longitudinally. These data belong to a study of blood T cell repertoires in COVID-19. Study-level background: The United States, Italy and Spain supplied acute and convalescent COVID-19 samples. The cDNA or gDNA used as material had been derived from T cells, B-cell-depleted T cells, or PBMCs.

Source study methods: Amplifying reference gene primers gave estimates of nucleated cell counts. Some clones are missing from TCRdb's copy, which holds only in-frame ones; the method was immunoSEQ multiplex PCR. V and J calls and clone size are given by that table; D and trimming were obtained from the DNA. The table has 50,000 to 65,000 clones, over 60% seen once. The sample taken for sequencing was peripheral blood. The genes are TRBV9 and TRBJ1-3; tentative D call: TRBD1 (6 bases). The receptor's source is a woman between 70 and 85 years old with COVID-19, enrolled during active disease. CDR3 region: CASSVLGQMGGNTIYF. CDR3 DNA: TGTGCCAGCAGCGTCTTAGGACAGATGGGGGGAAACACCATATATTTT. Full variable domain (missing parts from reference TRBV9 and TRBJ1-3): DSGVTQTPKHLITATGQRVTLRCSPRSGDLSVYWYQQSLDQGLQFLIQYYNGEERAKGNILERFSAQQFPDLHSELNLSSLELGDSALYFCASSVLGQMGGNTIYFGEGSWLTVV.